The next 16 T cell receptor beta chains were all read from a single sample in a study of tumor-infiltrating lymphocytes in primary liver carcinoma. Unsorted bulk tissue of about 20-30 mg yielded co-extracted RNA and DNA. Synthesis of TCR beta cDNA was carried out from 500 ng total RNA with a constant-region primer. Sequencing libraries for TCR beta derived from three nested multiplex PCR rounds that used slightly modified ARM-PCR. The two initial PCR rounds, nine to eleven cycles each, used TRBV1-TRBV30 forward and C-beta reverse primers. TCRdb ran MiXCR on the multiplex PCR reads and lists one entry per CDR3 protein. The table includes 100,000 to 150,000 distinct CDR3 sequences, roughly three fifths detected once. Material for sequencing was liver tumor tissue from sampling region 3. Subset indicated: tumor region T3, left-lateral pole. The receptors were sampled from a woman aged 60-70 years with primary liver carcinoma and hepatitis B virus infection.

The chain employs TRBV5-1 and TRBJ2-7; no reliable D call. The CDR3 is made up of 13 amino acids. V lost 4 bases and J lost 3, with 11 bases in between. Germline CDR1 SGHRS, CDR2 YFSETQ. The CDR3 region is CASSDSLGYEQYF. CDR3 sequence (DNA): TGCGCCAGCAGCGATTCCCTGGGCTACGAGCAGTACTTC.

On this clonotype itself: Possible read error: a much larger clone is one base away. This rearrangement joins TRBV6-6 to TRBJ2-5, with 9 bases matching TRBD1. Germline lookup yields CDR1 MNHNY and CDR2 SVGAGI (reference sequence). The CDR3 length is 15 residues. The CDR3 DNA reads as TGTGCCAGCAGTGACTCGACAGGGGGACAAGAGACCCAGTACTTC. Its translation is CASSDSTGGQETQYF.

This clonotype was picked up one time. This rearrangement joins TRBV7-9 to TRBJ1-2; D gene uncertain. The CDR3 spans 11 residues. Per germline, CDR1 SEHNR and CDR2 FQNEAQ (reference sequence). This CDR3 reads CAIGNDYGYTF. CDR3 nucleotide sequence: TGTGCGATAGGGAATGACTATGGCTACACCTTC. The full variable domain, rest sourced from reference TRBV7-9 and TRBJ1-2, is DTGVSQNPRHKITKRGQNVTFRCDPISEHNRLYWYRQTLGQGPEFLTYFQNEAQLEKSRLLSDRFSAERPKGSFSTLEIQRTEQGDSAMYLCAIGNDYGYTFGSGTRLTVV.

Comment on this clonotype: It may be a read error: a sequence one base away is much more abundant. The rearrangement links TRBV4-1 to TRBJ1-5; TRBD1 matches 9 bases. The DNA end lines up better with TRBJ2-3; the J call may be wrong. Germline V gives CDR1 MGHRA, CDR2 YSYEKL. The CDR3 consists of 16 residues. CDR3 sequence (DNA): TGCGCCAGCAGCCAACCGACAGGGGGGAGCAATCAGCCCCAGTATTTT. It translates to CASSQPTGGSNQPQYF.

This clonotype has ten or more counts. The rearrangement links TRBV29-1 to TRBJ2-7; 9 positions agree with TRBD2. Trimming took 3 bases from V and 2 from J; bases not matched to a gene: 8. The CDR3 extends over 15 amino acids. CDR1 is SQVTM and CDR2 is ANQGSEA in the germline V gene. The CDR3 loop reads CSVEDSGRPPYEQYF. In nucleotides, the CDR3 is TGCAGCGTTGAGGACAGCGGGAGGCCGCCCTACGAGCAGTACTTC.

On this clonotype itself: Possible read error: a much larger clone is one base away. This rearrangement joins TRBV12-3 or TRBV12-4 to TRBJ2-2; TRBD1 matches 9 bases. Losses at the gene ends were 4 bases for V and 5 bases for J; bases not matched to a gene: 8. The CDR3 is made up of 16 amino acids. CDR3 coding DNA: TGTGCCAGCAGTTCTTTTACAGGGGGCGGAACCGGGGAGCTGTTTTTT. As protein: CASSSFTGGGTGELFF.

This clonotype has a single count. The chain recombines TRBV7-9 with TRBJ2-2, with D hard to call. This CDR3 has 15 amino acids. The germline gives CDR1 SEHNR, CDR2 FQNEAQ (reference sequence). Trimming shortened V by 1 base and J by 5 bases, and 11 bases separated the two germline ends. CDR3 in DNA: TGTGCCAGCAGCTTAGAAAGGGCGAGTACCGGGGAGCTGTTTTTT. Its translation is CASSLERASTGELFF.

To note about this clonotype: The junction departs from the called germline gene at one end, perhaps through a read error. CDR3 DNA sequence: TGCGGCGTTGAAGAAGTGGAAGCTTTCTTT. The encoded protein is CGVEEVEAFF. This chain connects TRBV29-1 to TRBJ1-1; D unresolved. This CDR3 is built from 10 residues. The V gene's germline CDR1 is SQVTM and CDR2 ANQGSEA. Looking up the rest from reference TRBV29-1 and TRBJ1-1 gives the full variable domain: SAVISQKPSRDICQRGTSLTIQCQVDSQVTMMFWYRQQPGQSLTLIATANQGSEATYESGFVIDKFPISRPNLTFSTLTVSNMSPEDSSIYLCGVEEVEAFFGQGTRLTVV.

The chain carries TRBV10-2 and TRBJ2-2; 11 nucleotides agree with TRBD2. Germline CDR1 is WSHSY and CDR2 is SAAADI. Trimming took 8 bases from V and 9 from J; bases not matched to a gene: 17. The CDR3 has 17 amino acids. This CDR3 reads CASQLAGVVFVPRELFF. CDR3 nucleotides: TGCGCCAGCCAACTAGCGGGAGTTGTTTTTGTACCTAGGGAGCTGTTTTTT.

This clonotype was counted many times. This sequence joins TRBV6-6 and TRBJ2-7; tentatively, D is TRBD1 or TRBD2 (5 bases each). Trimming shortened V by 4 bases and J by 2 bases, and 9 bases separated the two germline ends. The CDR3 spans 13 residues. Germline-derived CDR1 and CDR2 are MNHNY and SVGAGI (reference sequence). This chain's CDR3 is CASSLGVPYEQYF. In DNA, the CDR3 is TGTGCCAGCAGTTTGGGGGTCCCCTACGAGCAGTACTTC.

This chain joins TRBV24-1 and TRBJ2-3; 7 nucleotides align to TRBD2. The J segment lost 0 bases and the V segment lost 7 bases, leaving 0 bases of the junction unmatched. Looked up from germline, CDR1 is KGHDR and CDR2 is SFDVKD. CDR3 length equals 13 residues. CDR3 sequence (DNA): TGTGCCACCAGAGCGGGAAGCACAGATACGCAGTATTTT. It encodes CATRAGSTDTQYF.

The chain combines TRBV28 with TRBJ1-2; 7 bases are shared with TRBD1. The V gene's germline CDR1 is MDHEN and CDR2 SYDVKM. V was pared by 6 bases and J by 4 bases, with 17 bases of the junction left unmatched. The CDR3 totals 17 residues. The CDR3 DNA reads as TGTGCCAGCAGCCCCTATCCGACAGGGCCATCCCCCTATGGCTACACCTTC. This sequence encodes CASSPYPTGPSPYGYTF.

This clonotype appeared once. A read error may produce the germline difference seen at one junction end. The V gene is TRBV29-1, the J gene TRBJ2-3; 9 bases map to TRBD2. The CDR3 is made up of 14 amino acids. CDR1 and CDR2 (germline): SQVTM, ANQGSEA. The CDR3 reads CSVSSGRSIDTEYF. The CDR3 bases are TGCAGCGTCAGTAGCGGGAGAAGTATAGATACGGAGTATTTT.

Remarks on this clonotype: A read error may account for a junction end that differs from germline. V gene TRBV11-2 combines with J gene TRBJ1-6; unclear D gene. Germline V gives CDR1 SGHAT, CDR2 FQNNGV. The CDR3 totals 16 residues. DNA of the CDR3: TGTGACAGCAGCCTAGATCCTCGGTTTCCTAGTTCACCCCTCCACTTT. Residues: CDSSLDPRFPSSPLHF.

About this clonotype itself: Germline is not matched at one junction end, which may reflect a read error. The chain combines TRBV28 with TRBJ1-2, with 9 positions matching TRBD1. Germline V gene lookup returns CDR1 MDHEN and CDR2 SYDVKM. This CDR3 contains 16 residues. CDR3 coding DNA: TGTGCCAGCAGTTTGACCGGGGGACAGGGCGACTATGGCTACATCTTC. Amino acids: CASSLTGGQGDYGYIF.

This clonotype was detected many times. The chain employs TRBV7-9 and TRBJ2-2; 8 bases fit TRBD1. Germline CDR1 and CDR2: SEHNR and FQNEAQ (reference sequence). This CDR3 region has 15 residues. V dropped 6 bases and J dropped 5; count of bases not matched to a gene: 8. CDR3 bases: TGTGCCAGCAGGCCTGGACAGGGTGGGACCGGGGAGCTGTTTTTT. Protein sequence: CASRPGQGGTGELFF.